The clone carrying this T cell receptor (beta chain) showed up just a few times. The antigen remains undetermined. The data stem from a study of glioma-infiltrating T cells after dendritic cell vaccination. Study results and caveats: Complete blood and tumor specimen sets were limited to few patients.

V trimming: 6 bases; J trimming: 7 bases; junction bases outside the gene matches: 7. CDR3 length equals 14 residues. CDR1 and CDR2 from the germline V gene are MGHRA and YSYEKL. Libraries were prepared by immunoSEQ multiplex PCR; TCRdb keeps only in-frame clonotypes and omits some of them. The table has around 87,000 clones, under 85% seen once; the top ten hold under 7%. Time point here: after dendritic cell vaccination, including at tumor progression/relapse. PBMC were collected before vaccination, two weeks after the third vaccination, and at progression. The starting material was blood, obtained after dendritic cell vaccination. The sequence came from a human donor with glioblastoma. The V call is TRBV4-1, the J call TRBJ1-1, with 11 positions matching TRBD1. This CDR3 is CASSSGQGAREAFF. CDR3 sequence (DNA): TGCGCCAGCAGTAGCGGACAGGGGGCTCGTGAAGCTTTCTTT.